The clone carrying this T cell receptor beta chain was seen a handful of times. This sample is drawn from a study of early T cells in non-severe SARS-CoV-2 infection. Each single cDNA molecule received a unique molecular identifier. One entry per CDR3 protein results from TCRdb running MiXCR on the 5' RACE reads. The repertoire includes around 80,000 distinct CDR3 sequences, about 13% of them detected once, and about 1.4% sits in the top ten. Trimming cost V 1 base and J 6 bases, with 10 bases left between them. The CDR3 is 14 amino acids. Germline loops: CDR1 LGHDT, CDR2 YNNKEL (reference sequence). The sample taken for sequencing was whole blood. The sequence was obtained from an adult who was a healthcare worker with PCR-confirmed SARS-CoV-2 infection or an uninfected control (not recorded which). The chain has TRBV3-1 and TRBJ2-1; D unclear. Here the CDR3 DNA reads TGTGCCAGCAGCCAAGGCGCTGTGCGCAATGAGCAGTTCTTC. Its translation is CASSQGAVRNEQFF.